This TCR beta chain was found in a study of CD8+ T cells in alopecia areata. Findings of the study overall: Since there was just one nonresponder, nobody can yet say how baseline CD8+ expansion ties to response. Especially in alopecia totalis/universalis, lesional scalp showed greater clonality than normal scalp did.

Described treatment: oral pan-JAK inhibitor, 5-10 mg twice daily. It was from alopecia areata patients that lesional scalp punch biopsies and peripheral blood were collected. Following extraction, RNA underwent reverse transcription to cDNA, which served as the sequencing template. Generated by immunoSEQ multiplex PCR, the TCRdb table keeps only in-frame clones and is missing some. The sample records about 60,000 clones, 46% being singletons. In this sample, this clone turned up a few times. Its antigen is not known. Trimming took 4 bases from V and 5 from J, leaving 20 bases between them. This CDR3 is 15 amino acids long. Per the germline V gene, CDR1 is SQVTM and CDR2 is ANQGSEA.

The clonotype was recovered from a human donor with alopecia areata. The J gene is TRBJ1-2, the V gene TRBV29-1; tentative D call: TRBD1 (5 bases). This specimen consisted of CD8+ T cells sorted from blood, obtained around week 36, from a patient treated with tofacitinib. CDR3 sequence (DNA): TGCAGCGTTGCGGACACCGAACATTCCCCGTATGGCTACACCTTC. Protein sequence: CSVADTEHSPYGYTF. Combining the CDR3 with reference TRBV29-1 and TRBJ1-2 gives the whole variable domain SAVISQKPSRDICQRGTSLTIQCQVDSQVTMMFWYRQQPGQSLTLIATANQGSEATYESGFVIDKFPISRPNLTFSTLTVSNMSPEDSSIYLCSVADTEHSPYGYTFGSGTRLTVV.